This TCR beta chain is drawn from a study of STAT3 mutations in large granular lymphocyte leukemia. About the research overall: Roughly half the longitudinally sequenced T-LGLL patients had canonical STAT3 mutations. Points from the study as a whole: All newly emerging clones after therapy were STAT3 wild type. In T-cell large granular lymphocyte leukemia, about half of patients showed multiple immunodominant subclonotypes.

This CDR3 is 17 amino acids long. The V segment lost 4 bases and the J segment 8 bases; nucleotides outside the gene matches: 19. Germline V gives CDR1 SGHDT, CDR2 YYEEEE. This clone was seen a handful of times. Its matching antigen is unknown. TCRdb's table, derived via immunoSEQ multiplex PCR, lists solely in-frame clones and lacks some. The sample holds about 15,000 clones; 84% are singletons and the top ten take 8.6%. The receptor was derived from a man in his forties or fifties with T-cell large granular lymphocyte leukemia. Some clones in this sample may be carry-over from other donors' samples. The sequenced sample consisted of peripheral blood mononuclear cells. The rearrangement links TRBV5-6 to TRBJ1-2; 8 nucleotides align to TRBD1. The CDR3 coding sequence is TGTGCCAGCAGCCCCAAGAGGCAGGGACAGGAAAATAAGGGCTACACCTTC. It codes for CASSPKRQGQENKGYTF.